The clone carrying this T cell receptor (beta chain) was found a few times. Its antigen is not known. CDR3 length: 16 residues. The V segment lost 7 bases and the J segment 7 bases; nucleotides outside the gene matches: 15. Germline V gene sequence: CDR1 SGHNT, CDR2 YENEEA. The record originates from a study of beta chain features in type 1 diabetes. Whole-study results and caveats: Patients with type 1 diabetes showed fewer VDJ junction insertions and more deletions. All four CD4+ subsets of Type 1 diabetes patients contained TCRB CDR3s that were moderately but significantly shorter.

Expressed TCRB transcripts got sequenced, as all isolated RNA was reverse transcribed. The repertoire was sequenced with immunoSEQ multiplex PCR; TCRdb's copy has only in-frame clones and lacks some. The repertoire has 500,000 to 800,000 clones, roughly 12% of them found once; the top ten carry around 0.12%. V is TRBV11-3 and J is TRBJ1-2, with 10 bases matching TRBD1. Material: naive CD4+ T cells from blood. The sequence derives from a man aged 25 to 40 with type 1 diabetes. CDR3 DNA: TGTGCCAGCAACCCCAGCGGACAGGGGGTTCGTAGTGGCTACACCTTC. It yields the protein CASNPSGQGVRSGYTF.